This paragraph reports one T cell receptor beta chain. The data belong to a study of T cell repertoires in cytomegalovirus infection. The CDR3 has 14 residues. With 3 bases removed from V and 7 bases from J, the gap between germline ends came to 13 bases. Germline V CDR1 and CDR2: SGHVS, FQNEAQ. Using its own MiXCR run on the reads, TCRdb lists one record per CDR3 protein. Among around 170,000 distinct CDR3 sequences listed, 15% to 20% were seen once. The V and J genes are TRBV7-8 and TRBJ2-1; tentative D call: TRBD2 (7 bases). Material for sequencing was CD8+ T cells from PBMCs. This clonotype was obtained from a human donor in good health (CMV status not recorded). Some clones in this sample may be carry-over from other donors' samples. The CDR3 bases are TGTGCCAGCAGCTTGGGGGGGGGGGCTAATGAGCAGTTCTTC. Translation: CASSLGGGANEQFF.